One and the same sample provided the 3 T cell receptor beta chains below, sequenced in a study of response to subunit inactivated influenza vaccine. TCRdb passed the RT-PCR reads through MiXCR, listing each CDR3 protein once. Of 450,000 to 700,000 distinct CDR3 sequences in the sample, around 15% were seen once. This specimen consisted of PBMCs from blood, obtained less than 13 days after vaccination. These receptors all come from a man aged 50 to 60 who received an inactivated influenza vaccine.

This clonotype was picked up a small number of times. The V gene is TRBV7-8, the J gene TRBJ1-2; the D is unclear. This CDR3 spans 14 amino acids. V was trimmed by 4 bases and J by 4 bases, leaving 13 bases between them. Germline CDR1 is SGHVS and CDR2 is FQNEAQ. In DNA, the CDR3 is TGTGCCAGCAGCTCCACGGTTGTGGGCTATGGCTACACCTTC. This codes for CASSSTVVGYGYTF.

CDR3 nucleotide sequence: TGTGCCAGCAGTGAAGACGTGACTGTAGCCAAAAACATTCAGTACTTC. Its translation is CASSEDVTVAKNIQYF. The chain recombines TRBV6-1 with TRBJ2-4; D gene unclear. Germline V lookup: CDR1 MNHNS, CDR2 SASEGT. The CDR3 extends over 16 amino acids. V was shortened by 1 base and J by 0 bases, with 10 bases between the two germline ends.

The chain uses TRBV28 and TRBJ2-7, with 9 bases fitting TRBD1. Germline V gene lookup returns CDR1 MDHEN and CDR2 SYDVKM. V lost 6 bases, J lost 2 bases, and 5 bases stayed unmatched. The CDR3 runs 14 residues. CDR3 sequence reads: CASRWTGVTYEQYF. In nucleotides, the CDR3 is TGTGCCAGCAGGTGGACAGGGGTTACCTACGAGCAGTACTTC. Using reference TRBV28 and TRBJ2-7 for the parts outside the CDR3, the full variable domain is DVKVTQSSRYLVKRTGEKVFLECVQDMDHENMFWYRQDPGLGLRLIYFSYDVKMKEKGDIPEGYSVSREKKERFSLILESASTNQTSMYLCASRWTGVTYEQYFGPGTRLTVT.